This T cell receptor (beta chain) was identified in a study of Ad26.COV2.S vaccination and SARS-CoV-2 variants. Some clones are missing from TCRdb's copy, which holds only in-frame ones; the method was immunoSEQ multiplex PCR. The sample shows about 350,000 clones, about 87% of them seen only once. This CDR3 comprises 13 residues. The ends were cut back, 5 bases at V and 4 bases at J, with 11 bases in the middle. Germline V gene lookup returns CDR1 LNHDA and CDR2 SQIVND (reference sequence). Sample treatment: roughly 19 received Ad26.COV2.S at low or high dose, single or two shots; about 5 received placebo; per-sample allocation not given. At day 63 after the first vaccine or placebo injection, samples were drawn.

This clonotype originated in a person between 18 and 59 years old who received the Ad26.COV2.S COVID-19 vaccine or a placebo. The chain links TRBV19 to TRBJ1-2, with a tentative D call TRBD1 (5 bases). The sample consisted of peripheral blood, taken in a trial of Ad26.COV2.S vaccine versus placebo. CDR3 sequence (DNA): TGTGCCAGTAGTGGGGGGAGCTTCTATGGCTACACCTTC. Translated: CASSGGSFYGYTF. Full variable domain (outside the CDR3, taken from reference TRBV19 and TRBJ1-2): DGGITQSPKYLFRKEGQNVTLSCEQNLNHDAMYWYRQDPGQGLRLIYYSQIVNDFQKGDIAEGYSVSREKKESFPLTVTSAQKNPTAFYLCASSGGSFYGYTFGSGTRLTVV.